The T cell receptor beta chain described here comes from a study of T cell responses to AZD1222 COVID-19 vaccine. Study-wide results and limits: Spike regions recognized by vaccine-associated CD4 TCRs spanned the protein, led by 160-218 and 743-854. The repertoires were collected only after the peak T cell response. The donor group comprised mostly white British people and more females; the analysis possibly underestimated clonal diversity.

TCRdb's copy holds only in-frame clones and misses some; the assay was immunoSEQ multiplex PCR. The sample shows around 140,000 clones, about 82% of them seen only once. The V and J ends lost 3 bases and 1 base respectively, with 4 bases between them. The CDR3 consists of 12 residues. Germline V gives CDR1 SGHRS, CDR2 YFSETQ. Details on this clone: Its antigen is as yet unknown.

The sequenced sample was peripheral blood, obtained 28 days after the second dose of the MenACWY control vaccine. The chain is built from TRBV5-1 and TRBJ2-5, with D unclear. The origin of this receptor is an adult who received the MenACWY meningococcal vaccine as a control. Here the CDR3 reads CASSSTQETQYF. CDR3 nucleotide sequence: TGCGCCAGCAGCTCTACCCAAGAGACCCAGTACTTC.